Listed here are 26 T cell receptor beta chains from one sample, sequenced in a study of shared clonotypes between healthy human individuals. The assay was immunoSEQ multiplex PCR, and TCRdb's table has in-frame clones only and misses some. This sample has a few million clones, with just over 90% found just once. The sequencing input was naive CD4+ T cells from PBMCs. Subset described: CD45RA+ positively selected. The receptors shown here come from a man between 18 and 29 years old in good health. Some clones in this sample may be carry-over from other donors' samples.

J is TRBJ2-7 and V is TRBV5-1; TRBD2 might be the D (6 bases). V lost 4 bases and J lost 4, with 18 bases in between. This CDR3 contains 15 residues. Germline V gives CDR1 SGHRS, CDR2 YFSETQ. CDR3 sequence: CASSPGDLRIYEQYF. The CDR3 DNA follows: TGCGCCAGCAGCCCGGGAGACCTACGAATATACGAGCAGTACTTC. Full variable domain (outside the CDR3, taken from reference TRBV5-1 and TRBJ2-7): KAGVTQTPRYLIKTRGQQVTLSCSPISGHRSVSWYQQTPGQGLQFLFEYFSETQRNKGNFPGRFSGRQFSNSRSEMNVSTLELGDSALYLCASSPGDLRIYEQYFGPGTRLTVT.

The V gene is TRBV7-2, the J gene TRBJ2-1, with 7 bases matching TRBD1. Germline V lookup: CDR1 SGHTA, CDR2 FQGNSA. This CDR3 contains 16 residues. J was trimmed by 7 bases and V by 4 bases; bases with no gene match: 13. The CDR3 here is CASSSGGGTFRNEQFF. The CDR3 DNA reads as TGTGCCAGCAGCTCAGGGGGTGGAACATTCAGGAATGAGCAGTTCTTC.

The chain combines TRBV6-1 with TRBJ2-3; D is unclear. V was trimmed by 10 bases and J by 1 base, leaving 18 bases between them. CDR3 length: 15 amino acids. Germline V lookup: CDR1 MNHNS, CDR2 SASEGT. This chain's CDR3 is CATLVAALGTDTQYF. The CDR3 DNA reads TGTGCCACTCTAGTGGCGGCCCTTGGCACAGATACGCAGTATTTT.

The chain links TRBV12-5 to TRBJ2-7, with TRBD1 as a possible D gene (5 bases). CDR1 is LGHNT, CDR2 FRNRAP, per germline. This CDR3 has 12 amino acids. Deletions cut 5 bases from V and 6 bases from J, with 11 bases between. As DNA, the CDR3 is TGTGCTAGTGGTCCCAGGGTTCCCGAGCAGTACTTC. Translated: CASGPRVPEQYF.

As to this clone: Additional DNA sequences in this sample encode the identical CDR3. The chain joins TRBV6-5 to TRBJ2-5; D is undetermined. V was shortened by 0 bases and J by 5 bases, with 4 bases between the two germline ends. The CDR3 is 12 residues long. Germline CDR1 is MNHEY and CDR2 is SVGAGI. The CDR3 spells CASSYSQETQYF. In nucleotides, the CDR3 is TGTGCCAGCAGTTACTCGCAGGAGACCCAGTACTTC.

The chain employs TRBV18 and TRBJ2-3, with no clear D. This CDR3 has 13 residues. The germline gives CDR1 KGHSH, CDR2 LQKENI. V gave up 3 bases and J gave up 2 bases, with 6 bases separating them. This chain's CDR3 is CASSPVHTDTQYF. As DNA, the CDR3 is TGTGCCAGCTCACCGGTACACACAGATACGCAGTATTTT.

Notes on this clone: Other DNA variants within this sample encode the same CDR3. V and J are TRBV10-3 and TRBJ2-5; weak D call: TRBD2 (5 bases). The CDR3 loop spans 12 amino acids. Trimming cost V 4 bases and J 5 bases, with 8 bases left between them. Germline V CDR1 and CDR2: ENHRY, SYGVKD. This CDR3 is CAISAGGETQYF. The CDR3 DNA reads as TGTGCCATCAGTGCGGGCGGGGAGACCCAGTACTTC.

The chain recombines TRBV4-1 with TRBJ2-7; 9 bases agree with TRBD2. Per germline, CDR1 MGHRA and CDR2 YSYEKL. The CDR3 has 15 residues. The ends lost 4 bases at V and 5 bases at J; junction bases unmatched: 9. The CDR3: CASSPLLAGPDEQYF. CDR3 nucleotides: TGCGCCAGCAGCCCCCTTCTAGCGGGACCGGACGAGCAGTACTTC.

The rearrangement joins TRBV2 to TRBJ2-1; possible D gene TRBD2, 6 bases. The CDR3 has 15 residues. The germline V gene encodes CDR1 SNHLY and CDR2 FYNNEI. With 3 bases removed from V and 0 bases from J, the gap between germline ends came to 9 bases. For the CDR3, the DNA is TGTGCCAGCAGTGACACCGGGGGCTCCTACAATGAGCAGTTCTTC. Protein product: CASSDTGGSYNEQFF.

The V gene is TRBV28, the J gene TRBJ2-3; the match to TRBD2 covers 12 bases. J lost 0 bases, V lost 5 bases, and 3 bases had no gene match. CDR3 length equals 16 residues. Germline V gene data show CDR1 as MDHEN and CDR2 as SYDVKM. The CDR3 region is CASSLGLAGSTDTQYF. CDR3 nucleotide sequence: TGTGCCAGCAGTCTCGGACTAGCGGGGAGCACAGATACGCAGTATTTT.

The V and J genes are TRBV2 and TRBJ2-5; 7 bases align to TRBD1. The V segment lost 7 bases and the J segment 10 bases; nucleotides outside the gene matches: 12. Germline assignment: CDR1 SNHLY and CDR2 FYNNEI. The CDR3 is made up of 13 amino acids. The CDR3 coding sequence is TGTGCCAGCACCCTCACGGCAGGGACAGACCAGTACTTC. It is translated as CASTLTAGTDQYF.

This chain connects TRBV5-1 to TRBJ2-5; D is possibly TRBD1 (5 bases). Trimming took off 2 bases at V and 0 bases at J, with 11 bases between the two ends. This CDR3 spans 15 amino acids. Germline V gene lookup returns CDR1 SGHRS and CDR2 YFSETQ. The DNA for the CDR3 is TGCGCCAGCAGCTTACAGGAGATGTACCAAGAGACCCAGTACTTC. Amino acid sequence: CASSLQEMYQETQYF.

V usage is TRBV7-9 and J usage is TRBJ1-1; D not resolved. Trimming shortened V by 4 bases and J by 7 bases, and 16 bases separated the two germline ends. This CDR3 has 14 amino acids. In germline, CDR1 is SEHNR, CDR2 FQNEAQ (reference sequence). Here the CDR3 reads CASSSGSGGGEAFF. The CDR3 nucleotides read TGTGCCAGCAGCTCCGGCTCCGGAGGCGGTGAAGCTTTCTTT.

In regard to this clone: The same CDR3 also results from other DNA sequences found in this sample. The chain links TRBV5-1 to TRBJ2-2; D unresolved. The V gene lost 4 bases and the J gene lost 2 bases, with 9 bases spanning the gap. The CDR3 totals 14 residues. CDR1 is SGHRS, CDR2 YFSETQ, per germline. The CDR3 loop reads CASSPGPNTGELFF. CDR3 DNA sequence: TGCGCCAGCAGCCCGGGCCCAAACACCGGGGAGCTGTTTTTT.

The chain's CDR3 is CASSTTGGSLNEQYF. In DNA, the CDR3 is TGTGCCAGCAGTACGACGGGCGGGAGTCTCAACGAGCAGTACTTC. J is TRBJ2-7 and V is TRBV28; 7 bases line up with TRBD2. The CDR3 runs 15 residues. J gave up 5 bases and V 5 bases, and 12 bases lay outside the gene matches. CDR1 is MDHEN and CDR2 is SYDVKM in the germline V gene.

The genes are TRBV18 and TRBJ2-5; a weak D match, TRBD2 (6 bases). This CDR3 region has 14 residues. Germline CDR1 and CDR2: KGHSH and LQKENI. Deletions cut 2 bases from V and 5 bases from J, with 12 bases between. The CDR3 is CASSPGQAGETQYF. In DNA form, the CDR3 reads TGTGCCAGCTCACCAGGGCAGGCGGGGGAGACCCAGTACTTC.

The V call is TRBV4-1, the J call TRBJ2-3, with 10 bases aligning to TRBD2. This CDR3 spans 16 amino acids. Germline V CDR1 and CDR2: MGHRA, YSYEKL. The junction had 5 bases not matched to a gene; V was cut back by 4 bases and J by 1 base. DNA of the CDR3: TGCGCCAGCAGCCGAGCCGGGACTAGCGGCACAGATACGCAGTATTTT. Its protein product is CASSRAGTSGTDTQYF.

The rearrangement joins TRBV9 to TRBJ2-2; D possibly corresponds to TRBD2 (7 bases). CDR1 SGDLS and CDR2 YYNGEE come from the germline V gene. The CDR3 totals 16 residues. Trimming cost V 1 base and J 3 bases, with 13 bases left between them. CDR3 protein: CASSVFGGPDTGELFF. For the CDR3, the DNA is TGTGCCAGCAGCGTATTCGGGGGGCCGGACACCGGGGAGCTGTTTTTT. The entire variable domain, with the rest obtained from reference TRBV9 and TRBJ2-2, is as follows: DSGVTQTPKHLITATGQRVTLRCSPRSGDLSVYWYQQSLDQGLQFLIQYYNGEERAKGNILERFSAQQFPDLHSELNLSSLELGDSALYFCASSVFGGPDTGELFFGEGSRLTVL.

CDR3 DNA sequence: TGTGCCAGCAGGCTATATCAGGGGGTGAACTATGGCTACACCTTC. Translating it yields CASRLYQGVNYGYTF. V usage is TRBV5-6 and J usage is TRBJ1-2, with 7 bases aligning to TRBD1. V gave up 5 bases and J gave up 2 bases; unmatched junction bases: 9. This CDR3 region has 15 residues. Germline V gene sequence: CDR1 SGHDT, CDR2 YYEEEE.

The rearrangement uses TRBV6-6 and TRBJ2-7, with D possibly being TRBD1 (7 bases). Germline-derived CDR1 and CDR2 are MNHNY and SVGAGI (reference sequence). The V and J ends lost 5 bases and 5 bases respectively, with 10 bases between them. The CDR3 sequence is 12 residues long. The CDR3 DNA reads as TGTGCCAGCAGTCAGGGGGGAGACGAGCAGTACTTC. Translation: CASSQGGDEQYF.

The CDR3 DNA reads as TGCAGTGCTCACTACACTGAAGCTTTCTTT. It yields the protein CSAHYTEAFF. The chain links TRBV20-1 to TRBJ1-1; D is unresolved. CDR1 and CDR2 from the germline V gene are DFQATT and SNEGSKA (reference sequence). The CDR3 runs 10 residues. Between the trimmed V and J ends, which lost 5 bases and 3 bases, there was a span of 4 bases.

The chain carries TRBV6-7 and TRBJ2-7, with TRBD2 matching 7 bases. Being an ORF, TRBV6-7 has a function that is uncertain. The CDR3 runs to 15 residues. V shed 6 bases, J shed 4 bases, and the junction held 12 bases outside the gene matches. CDR3 DNA sequence: TGTGCCAGCAGGTACAACTCTGGCGGGAGTTACGAGCAGTACTTC. Its translation is CASRYNSGGSYEQYF.

The rearrangement joins TRBV19 to TRBJ2-7, with D maybe TRBD1 (7 bases). CDR1 is LNHDA and CDR2 is SQIVND in the germline V gene (reference sequence). V lost 3 bases and J lost 6, with 15 bases in between. The CDR3 covers 14 residues. The CDR3 region has the DNA TGTGCCAGTAGTATCAGGGGGGCCCCCCGCGAGCAGTACTTC. Amino acids: CASSIRGAPREQYF.

The chain employs TRBV10-3 and TRBJ2-5; tentatively, D is TRBD1 or TRBD2 (6 bases each). Trimming cost V 2 bases and J 2 bases, with 18 bases left between them. The CDR3 totals 17 residues. CDR1 and CDR2 from the germline V gene are ENHRY and SYGVKD. In nucleotides, the CDR3 is TGTGCCATCAGTGAGGGCCGAGGGGGAGGAGGGCAAGAGACCCAGTACTTC. It specifies CAISEGRGGGGQETQYF.

The genes are TRBV6-5 and TRBJ2-3, with TRBD2 identical over 7 bases. Looked up from germline, CDR1 is MNHEY and CDR2 is SVGAGI. This CDR3 comprises 13 residues. Trimming removed 6 bases from V and 1 base from J; junction bases left unmatched: 1. CDR3 sequence reads: CASRGRGTDTQYF. The CDR3 bases are TGTGCCAGCAGAGGGAGGGGCACAGATACGCAGTATTTT.

The genes are TRBV13 and TRBJ2-3, with D possibly being TRBD1 (5 bases). Germline V CDR1 and CDR2: PRHDT, FYEKMQ (reference sequence). Trimming shortened V by 5 bases and J by 2 bases, and 11 bases separated the two germline ends. The CDR3 covers 14 residues. The CDR3 sequence: CASSDRLNTDTQYF. As DNA, the CDR3 is TGTGCCAGCAGCGACAGACTCAACACAGATACGCAGTATTTT. The entire variable domain, with the rest obtained from reference TRBV13 and TRBJ2-3, is as follows: AAGVIQSPRHLIKEKRETATLKCYPIPRHDTVYWYQQGPGQDPQFLISFYEKMQSDKGSIPDRFSAQQFSDYHSELNMSSLELGDSALYFCASSDRLNTDTQYFGPGTRLTVL.